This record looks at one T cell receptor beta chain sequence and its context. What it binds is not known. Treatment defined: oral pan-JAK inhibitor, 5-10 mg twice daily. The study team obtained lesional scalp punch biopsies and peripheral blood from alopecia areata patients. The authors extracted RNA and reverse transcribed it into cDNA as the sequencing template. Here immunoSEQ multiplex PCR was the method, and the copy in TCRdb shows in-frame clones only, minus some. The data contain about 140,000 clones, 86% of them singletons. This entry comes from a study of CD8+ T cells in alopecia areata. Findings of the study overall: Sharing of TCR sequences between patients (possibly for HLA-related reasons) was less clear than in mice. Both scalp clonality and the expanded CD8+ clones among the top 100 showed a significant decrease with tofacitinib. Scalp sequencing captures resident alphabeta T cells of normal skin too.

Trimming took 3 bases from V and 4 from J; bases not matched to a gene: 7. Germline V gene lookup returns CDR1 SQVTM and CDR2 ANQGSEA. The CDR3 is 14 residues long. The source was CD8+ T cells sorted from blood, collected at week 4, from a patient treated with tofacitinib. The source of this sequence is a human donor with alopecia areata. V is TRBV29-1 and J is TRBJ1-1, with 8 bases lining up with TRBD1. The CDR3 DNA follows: TGCAGCGTTGAGCCCCAGGGGGCGGGCACTGAAGCTTTCTTT. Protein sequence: CSVEPQGAGTEAFF.